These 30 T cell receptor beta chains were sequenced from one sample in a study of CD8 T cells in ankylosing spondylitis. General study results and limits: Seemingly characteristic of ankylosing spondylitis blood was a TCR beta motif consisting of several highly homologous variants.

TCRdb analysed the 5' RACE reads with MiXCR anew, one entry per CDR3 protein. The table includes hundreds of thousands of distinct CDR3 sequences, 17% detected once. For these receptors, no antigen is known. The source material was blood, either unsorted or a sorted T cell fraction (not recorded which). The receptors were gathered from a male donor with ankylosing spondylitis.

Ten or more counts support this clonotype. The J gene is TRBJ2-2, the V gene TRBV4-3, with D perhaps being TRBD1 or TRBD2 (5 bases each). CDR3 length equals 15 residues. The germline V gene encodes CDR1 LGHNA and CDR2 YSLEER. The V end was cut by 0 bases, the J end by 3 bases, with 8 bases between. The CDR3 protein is CASSQDGTHTGELFF. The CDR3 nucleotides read TGCGCCAGCAGCCAAGATGGGACGCACACCGGGGAGCTGTTTTTT.

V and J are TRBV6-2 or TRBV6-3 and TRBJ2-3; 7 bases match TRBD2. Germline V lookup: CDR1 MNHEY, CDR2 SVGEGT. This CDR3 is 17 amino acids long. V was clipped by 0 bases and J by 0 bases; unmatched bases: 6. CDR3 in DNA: TGTGCCAGCAGTTACTCCGTCAGCGGGATAAGCACAGATACGCAGTATTTT. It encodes CASSYSVSGISTDTQYF.

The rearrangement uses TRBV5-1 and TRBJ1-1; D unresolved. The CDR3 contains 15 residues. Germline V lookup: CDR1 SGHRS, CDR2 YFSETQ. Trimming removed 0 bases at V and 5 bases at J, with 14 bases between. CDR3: CASSLDLRVGTEAFF. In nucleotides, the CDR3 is TGCGCCAGCAGCTTGGACCTTAGGGTGGGGACTGAAGCTTTCTTT. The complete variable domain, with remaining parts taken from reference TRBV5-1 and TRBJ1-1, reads KAGVTQTPRYLIKTRGQQVTLSCSPISGHRSVSWYQQTPGQGLQFLFEYFSETQRNKGNFPGRFSGRQFSNSRSEMNVSTLELGDSALYLCASSLDLRVGTEAFFGQGTRLTVV.

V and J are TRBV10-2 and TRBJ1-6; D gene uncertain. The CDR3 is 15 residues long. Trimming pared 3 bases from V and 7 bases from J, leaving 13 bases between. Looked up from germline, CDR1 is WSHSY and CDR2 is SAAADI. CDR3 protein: CASSDIGAGNSPLHF. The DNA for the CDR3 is TGCGCCAGCAGTGATATAGGCGCCGGGAATTCACCCCTCCACTTT.

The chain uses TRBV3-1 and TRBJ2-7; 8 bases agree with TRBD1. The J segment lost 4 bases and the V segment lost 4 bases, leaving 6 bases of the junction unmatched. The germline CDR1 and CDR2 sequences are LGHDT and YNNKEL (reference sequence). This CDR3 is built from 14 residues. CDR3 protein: CASSRGQGGYEQYF. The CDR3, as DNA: TGTGCCAGCAGCCGCGGACAGGGCGGGTACGAGCAGTACTTC.

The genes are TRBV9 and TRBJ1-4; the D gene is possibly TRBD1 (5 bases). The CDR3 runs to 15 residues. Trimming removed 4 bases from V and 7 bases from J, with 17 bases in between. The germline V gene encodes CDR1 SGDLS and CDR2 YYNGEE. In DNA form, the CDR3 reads TGTGCCAGCAGCACACCTCAGGGCCGGGGTGAAAAACTGTTTTTT. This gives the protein CASSTPQGRGEKLFF. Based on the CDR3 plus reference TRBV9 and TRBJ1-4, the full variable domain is DSGVTQTPKHLITATGQRVTLRCSPRSGDLSVYWYQQSLDQGLQFLIQYYNGEERAKGNILERFSAQQFPDLHSELNLSSLELGDSALYFCASSTPQGRGEKLFFGSGTQLSVL.

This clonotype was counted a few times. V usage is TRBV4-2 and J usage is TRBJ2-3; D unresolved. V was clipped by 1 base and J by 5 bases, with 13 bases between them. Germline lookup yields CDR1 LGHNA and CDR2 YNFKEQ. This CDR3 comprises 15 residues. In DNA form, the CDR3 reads TGTGCCAGCAGCCAAGTTCGGTCCCCGGGAGATACGCAGTATTTT. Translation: CASSQVRSPGDTQYF.

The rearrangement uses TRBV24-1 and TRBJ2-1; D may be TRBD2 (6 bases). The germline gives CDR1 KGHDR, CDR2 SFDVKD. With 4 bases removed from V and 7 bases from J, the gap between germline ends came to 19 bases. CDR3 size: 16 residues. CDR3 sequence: CATSDRGTLSRNEQFF. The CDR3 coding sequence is TGTGCCACCAGTGACCGCGGGACTTTGAGTAGGAATGAGCAGTTCTTC.

The CDR3 here is CASRRVGGDTQYF. CDR3 DNA sequence: TGTGCCAGCAGGCGAGTCGGTGGAGATACGCAGTATTTT. The chain combines TRBV6-6 with TRBJ2-3, with D uncertain. The CDR3 runs to 13 residues. Trimming took 6 bases from V and 5 from J, leaving 12 bases between them. CDR1 and CDR2 (germline): MNHNY, SVGAGI (reference sequence).

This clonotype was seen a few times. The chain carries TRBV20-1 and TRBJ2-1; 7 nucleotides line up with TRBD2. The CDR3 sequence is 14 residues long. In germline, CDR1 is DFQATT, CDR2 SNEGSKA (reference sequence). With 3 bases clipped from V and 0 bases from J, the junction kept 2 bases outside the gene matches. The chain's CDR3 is CSASRGDSYNEQFF. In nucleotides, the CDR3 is TGCAGTGCTAGTCGGGGGGACTCCTACAATGAGCAGTTCTTC.

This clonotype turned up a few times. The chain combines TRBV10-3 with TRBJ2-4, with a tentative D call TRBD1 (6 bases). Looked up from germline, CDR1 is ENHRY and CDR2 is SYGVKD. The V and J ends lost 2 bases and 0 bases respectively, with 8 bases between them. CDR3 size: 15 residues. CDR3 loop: CAISEGQLAKNIQYF. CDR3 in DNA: TGTGCCATCAGTGAGGGACAGCTAGCCAAAAACATTCAGTACTTC.

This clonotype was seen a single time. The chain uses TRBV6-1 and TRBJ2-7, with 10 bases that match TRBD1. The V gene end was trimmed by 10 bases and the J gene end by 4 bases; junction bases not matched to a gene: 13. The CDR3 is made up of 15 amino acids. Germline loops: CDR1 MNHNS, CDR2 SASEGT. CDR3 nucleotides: TGTGCCAACGAACTCCGGGACAGGGGCACTTACGAGCAGTACTTC. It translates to CANELRDRGTYEQYF.

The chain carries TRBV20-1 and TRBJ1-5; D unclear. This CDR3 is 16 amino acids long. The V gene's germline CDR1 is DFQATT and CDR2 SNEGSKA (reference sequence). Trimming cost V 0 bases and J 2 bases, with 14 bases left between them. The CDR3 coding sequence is TGCAGTGCTAGAGATGAGCGGGGAGGAGGCAATCAGCCCCAGCATTTT. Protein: CSARDERGGGNQPQHF.

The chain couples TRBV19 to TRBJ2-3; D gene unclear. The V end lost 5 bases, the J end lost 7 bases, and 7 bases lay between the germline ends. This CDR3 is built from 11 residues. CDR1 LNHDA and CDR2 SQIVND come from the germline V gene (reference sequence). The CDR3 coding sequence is TGTGCCAGTAGTGTGAGGTATACGCAGTATTTT. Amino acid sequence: CASSVRYTQYF. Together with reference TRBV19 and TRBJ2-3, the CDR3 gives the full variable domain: DGGITQSPKYLFRKEGQNVTLSCEQNLNHDAMYWYRQDPGQGLRLIYYSQIVNDFQKGDIAEGYSVSREKKESFPLTVTSAQKNPTAFYLCASSVRYTQYFGPGTRLTVL.

CDR3 nucleotides: TGTGCCACCAGTGATTTGAGAACGGGGAATCGGGAGCTGTTTTTT. It specifies CATSDLRTGNRELFF. The V gene is TRBV24-1, the J gene TRBJ2-2; perhaps TRBD2 as D (5 bases). V was trimmed by 0 bases and J by 9 bases, leaving 13 bases between them. Germline-derived CDR1 and CDR2 are KGHDR and SFDVKD. This CDR3 region has 15 residues.

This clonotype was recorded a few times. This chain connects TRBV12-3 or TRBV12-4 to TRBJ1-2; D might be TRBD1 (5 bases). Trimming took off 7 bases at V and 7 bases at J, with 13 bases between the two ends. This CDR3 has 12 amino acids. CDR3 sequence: CASTPLGGGYTF. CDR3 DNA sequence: TGTGCCAGCACCCCCCTCGGGGGTGGCTACACCTTC.

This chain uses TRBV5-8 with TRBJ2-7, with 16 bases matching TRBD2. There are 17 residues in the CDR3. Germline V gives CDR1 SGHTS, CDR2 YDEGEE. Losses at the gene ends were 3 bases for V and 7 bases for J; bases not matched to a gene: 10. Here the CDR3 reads CASSSGGLAGGPEEQYF. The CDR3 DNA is TGTGCCAGCAGCTCGGGGGGACTAGCGGGAGGGCCGGAAGAGCAGTACTTC.

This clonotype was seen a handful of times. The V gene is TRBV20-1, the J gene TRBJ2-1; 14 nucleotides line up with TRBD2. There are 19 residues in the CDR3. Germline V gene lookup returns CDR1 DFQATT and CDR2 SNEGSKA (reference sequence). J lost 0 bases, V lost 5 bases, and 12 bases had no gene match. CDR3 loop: CSAPPPGLAGVFSYNEQFF. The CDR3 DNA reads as TGCAGTGCTCCTCCACCGGGACTAGCGGGGGTGTTCTCCTACAATGAGCAGTTCTTC.

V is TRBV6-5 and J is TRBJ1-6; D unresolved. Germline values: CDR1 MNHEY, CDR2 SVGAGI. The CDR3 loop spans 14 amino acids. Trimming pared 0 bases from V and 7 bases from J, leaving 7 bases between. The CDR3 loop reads CASSYSGLNSPLHF. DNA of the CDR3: TGTGCCAGCAGTTACTCCGGTCTCAATTCACCCCTCCACTTT.

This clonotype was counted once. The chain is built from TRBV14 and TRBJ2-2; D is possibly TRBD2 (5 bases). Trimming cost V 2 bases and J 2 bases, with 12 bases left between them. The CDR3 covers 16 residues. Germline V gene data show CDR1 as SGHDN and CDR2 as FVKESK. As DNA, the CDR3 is TGTGCCAGCAGCCAACTAGCACTAGTCAACACCGGGGAGCTGTTTTTT. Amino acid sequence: CASSQLALVNTGELFF. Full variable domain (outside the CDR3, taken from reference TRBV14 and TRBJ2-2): EAGVTQFPSHSVIEKGQTVTLRCDPISGHDNLYWYRRVMGKEIKFLLHFVKESKQDESGMPNNRFLAERTGGTYSTLKVQPAELEDSGVYFCASSQLALVNTGELFFGEGSRLTVL.

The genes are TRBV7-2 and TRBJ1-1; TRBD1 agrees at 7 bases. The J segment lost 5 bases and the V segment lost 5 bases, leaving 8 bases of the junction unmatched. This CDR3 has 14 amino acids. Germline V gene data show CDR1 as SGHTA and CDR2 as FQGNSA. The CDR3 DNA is TGTGCCAGCAGCCCTAAGACAGGGTCTACTGAAGCTTTCTTT. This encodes CASSPKTGSTEAFF.

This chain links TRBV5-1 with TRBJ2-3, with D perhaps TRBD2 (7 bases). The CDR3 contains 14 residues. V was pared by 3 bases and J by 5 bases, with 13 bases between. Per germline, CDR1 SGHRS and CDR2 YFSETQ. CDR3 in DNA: TGCGCCAGCAGCTACGGGGGGCCTGAAGATACGCAGTATTTT. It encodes CASSYGGPEDTQYF.

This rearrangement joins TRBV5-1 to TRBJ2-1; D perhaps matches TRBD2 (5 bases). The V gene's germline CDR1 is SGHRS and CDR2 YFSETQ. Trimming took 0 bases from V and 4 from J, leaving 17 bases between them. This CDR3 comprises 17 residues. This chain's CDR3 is CASSLGGFAYGYNEQFF. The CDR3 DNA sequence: TGCGCCAGCAGCTTGGGAGGGTTTGCCTATGGTTACAATGAGCAGTTCTTC.

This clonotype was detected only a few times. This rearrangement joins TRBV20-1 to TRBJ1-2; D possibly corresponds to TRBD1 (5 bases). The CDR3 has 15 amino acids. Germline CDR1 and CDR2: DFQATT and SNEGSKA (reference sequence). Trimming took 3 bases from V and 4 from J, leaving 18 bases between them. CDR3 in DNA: TGCAGTGCTAGTCCCGTCGGGGCGTCCGGCTATGGCTACACCTTC. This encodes CSASPVGASGYGYTF.

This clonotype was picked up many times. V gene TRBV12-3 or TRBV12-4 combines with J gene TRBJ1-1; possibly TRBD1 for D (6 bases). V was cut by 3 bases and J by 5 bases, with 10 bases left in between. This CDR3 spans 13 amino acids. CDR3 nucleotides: TGTGCCAGCAGTTTTAGGGGACAAACTGAAGCTTTCTTT. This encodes CASSFRGQTEAFF.

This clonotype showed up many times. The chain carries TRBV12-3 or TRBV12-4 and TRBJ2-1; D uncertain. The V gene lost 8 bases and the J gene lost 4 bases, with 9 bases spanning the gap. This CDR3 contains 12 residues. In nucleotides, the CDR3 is TGTGCCAGCTGCAGAAATTACAATGAGCAGTTCTTC. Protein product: CASCRNYNEQFF.

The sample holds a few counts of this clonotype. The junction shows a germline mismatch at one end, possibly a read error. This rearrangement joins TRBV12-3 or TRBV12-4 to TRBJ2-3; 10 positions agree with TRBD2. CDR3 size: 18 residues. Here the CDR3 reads CDSSTGTSVNGRMDTQYF. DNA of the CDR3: TGTGACAGCAGTACCGGGACTAGCGTGAATGGACGGATGGATACGCAGTATTTT.

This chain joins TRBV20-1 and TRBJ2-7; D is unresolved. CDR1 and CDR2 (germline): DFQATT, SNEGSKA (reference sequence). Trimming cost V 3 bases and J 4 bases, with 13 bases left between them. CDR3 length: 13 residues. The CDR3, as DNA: TGCAGTGCTAGTGGTTTTATCGGGTACGAGCAGTACTTC. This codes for CSASGFIGYEQYF.

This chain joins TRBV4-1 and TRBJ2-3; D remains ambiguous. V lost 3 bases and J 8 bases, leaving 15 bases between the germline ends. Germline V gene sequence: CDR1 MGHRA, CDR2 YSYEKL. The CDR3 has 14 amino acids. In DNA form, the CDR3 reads TGCGCCAGCAGCCACCCCCCAGCGACCCGTACGCAGTATTTT. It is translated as CASSHPPATRTQYF.

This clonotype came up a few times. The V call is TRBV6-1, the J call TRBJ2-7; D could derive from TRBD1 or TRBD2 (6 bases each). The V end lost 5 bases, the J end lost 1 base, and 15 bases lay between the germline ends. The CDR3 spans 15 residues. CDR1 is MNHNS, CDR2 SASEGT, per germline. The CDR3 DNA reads TGTGCCAGCAGTCCACCGGGGGCCCAATCCTACGAGCAGTACTTC. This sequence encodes CASSPPGAQSYEQYF.